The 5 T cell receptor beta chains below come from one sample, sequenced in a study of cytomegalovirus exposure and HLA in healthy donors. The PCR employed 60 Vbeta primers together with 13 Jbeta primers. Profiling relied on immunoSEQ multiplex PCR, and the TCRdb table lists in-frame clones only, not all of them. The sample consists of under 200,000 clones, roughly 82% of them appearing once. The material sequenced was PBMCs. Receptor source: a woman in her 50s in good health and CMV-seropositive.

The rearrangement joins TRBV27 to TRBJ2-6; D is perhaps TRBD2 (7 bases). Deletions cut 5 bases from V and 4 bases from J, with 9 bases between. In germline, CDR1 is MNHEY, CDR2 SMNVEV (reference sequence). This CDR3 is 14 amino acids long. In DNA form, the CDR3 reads TGTGCCAGCAGTGGGGGGGCCGGGGCCAACGTCCTGACTTTC. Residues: CASSGGAGANVLTF. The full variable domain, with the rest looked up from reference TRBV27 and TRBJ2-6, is EAQVTQNPRYLITVTGKKLTVTCSQNMNHEYMSWYRQDPGLGLRQIYYSMNVEVTDKGDVPEGYKVSRKEKRNFPLILESPSPNQTSLYFCASSGGAGANVLTFGAGSRLTVL.

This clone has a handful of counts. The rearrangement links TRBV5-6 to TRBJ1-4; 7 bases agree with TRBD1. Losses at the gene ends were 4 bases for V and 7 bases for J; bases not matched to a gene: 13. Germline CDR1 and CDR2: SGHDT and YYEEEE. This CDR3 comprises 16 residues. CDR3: CASSQETGWSPEKLFF. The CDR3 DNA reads TGTGCCAGCAGCCAGGAGACAGGGTGGTCACCTGAAAAACTGTTTTTT.

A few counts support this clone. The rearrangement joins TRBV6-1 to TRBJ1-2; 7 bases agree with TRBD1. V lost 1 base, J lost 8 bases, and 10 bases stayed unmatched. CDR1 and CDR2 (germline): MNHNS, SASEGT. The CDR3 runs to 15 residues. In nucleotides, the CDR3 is TGTGCCAGCAGTGAAGGCCGAACAGGGGCAAGAGGCTACACCTTC. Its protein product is CASSEGRTGARGYTF.

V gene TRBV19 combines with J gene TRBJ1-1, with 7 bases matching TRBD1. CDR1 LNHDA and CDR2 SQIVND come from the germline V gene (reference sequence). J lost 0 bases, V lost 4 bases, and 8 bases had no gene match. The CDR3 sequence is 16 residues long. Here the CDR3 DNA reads TGTGCCAGTAGTACTGGGACAGAGGATATGAACACTGAAGCTTTCTTT. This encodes CASSTGTEDMNTEAFF.

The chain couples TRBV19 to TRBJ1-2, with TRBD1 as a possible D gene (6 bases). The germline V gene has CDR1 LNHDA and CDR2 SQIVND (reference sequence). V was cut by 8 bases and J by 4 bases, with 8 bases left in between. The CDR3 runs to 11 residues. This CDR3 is CASQGFYGYTF. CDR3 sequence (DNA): TGTGCCAGTCAGGGGTTCTATGGCTACACCTTC.